The 19 T cell receptor beta chains given below trace back to one sample, sequenced in a study of blood T cell repertoires in COVID-19. TCRdb keeps only in-frame clones here, not all; method: immunoSEQ multiplex PCR. The sample yields about 210,000 clones, about four fifths seen once. Sequencing input: peripheral blood. The receptors were sampled from a woman aged 55 to 70 with COVID-19, enrolled during active disease.

The rearrangement joins TRBV7-3 to TRBJ1-6, with TRBD1 matching over 9 bases. Germline-derived CDR1 and CDR2 are SGHTA and FQGTGA. The CDR3 consists of 13 residues. The V gene end was trimmed by 3 bases and the J gene end by 10 bases; junction bases not matched to a gene: 1. This CDR3 reads CASSLTGGSPLHF. CDR3 in DNA: TGTGCCAGCAGCTTGACAGGGGGATCACCCCTCCACTTT.

This chain uses TRBV2 with TRBJ2-7; 8 positions match TRBD2. V lost 6 bases to trimming and J lost 1 base; unmatched junction nucleotides: 5. This CDR3 region has 14 residues. CDR1 is SNHLY, CDR2 FYNNEI, per germline. The CDR3 is CASRSSGSSYEQYV. CDR3 DNA sequence: TGTGCCAGCAGATCTAGCGGGTCGTCCTACGAGCAGTACGTC.

V usage is TRBV11-1 and J usage is TRBJ1-1; 9 nucleotides align to TRBD1. Germline V gene data show CDR1 as SGHAT and CDR2 as FQDESV (reference sequence). After removal of 6 bases from V and 0 bases from J, the junction contained 2 bases not matched to a gene. The CDR3 sequence is 14 residues long. In DNA, the CDR3 is TGTGCCAGCAGGGGGACAGGGATGAACACTGAAGCTTTCTTT. Translated: CASRGTGMNTEAFF.

The chain links TRBV5-1 to TRBJ1-6, with 8 bases lining up with TRBD1. Germline lookup yields CDR1 SGHRS and CDR2 YFSETQ. J lost 0 bases, V lost 3 bases, and 8 bases had no gene match. The CDR3 has 18 residues. The CDR3 DNA reads TGCGCCAGCAGCTCCGGGACAGGTCGAAGCTCCTATAATTCACCCCTCCACTTT. The encoded protein is CASSSGTGRSSYNSPLHF.

V usage is TRBV19 and J usage is TRBJ2-1, with 13 bases matching TRBD2. The CDR3 totals 17 residues. V shed 5 bases, J shed 6 bases, and the junction held 10 bases outside the gene matches. CDR1 is LNHDA and CDR2 is SQIVND in the germline V gene (reference sequence). This CDR3 is CASSSPGLAGNINEQFF. The DNA for the CDR3 is TGTGCCAGTAGTTCCCCGGGACTAGCGGGAAATATCAATGAGCAGTTCTTC.

This clone was counted once. The V call is TRBV5-1, the J call TRBJ1-3; no firm D call. The CDR3 covers 15 residues. Per germline, CDR1 SGHRS and CDR2 YFSETQ. Trimming left V 0 bases short and J 0 bases short, with 7 bases between. The CDR3 is CASSLVAPSGNTIYF. Here the CDR3 DNA reads TGCGCCAGCAGCTTGGTGGCACCCTCTGGAAACACCATATATTTT.

The rearrangement links TRBV28 to TRBJ1-1; D is uncertain. The germline V and J ends were trimmed by 6 bases and 4 bases, with 18 bases remaining between them. Germline assignment: CDR1 MDHEN and CDR2 SYDVKM. This CDR3 is 15 amino acids long. In DNA, the CDR3 is TGTGCCAGCAGCCCCAAGAGAGGATTCGTCACTGAAGCTTTCTTT. Amino acids: CASSPKRGFVTEAFF.

This clone occurred a few times. The chain links TRBV7-2 to TRBJ2-4; D might be TRBD1 (5 bases). The CDR3 is made up of 16 amino acids. Germline V gene lookup returns CDR1 SGHTA and CDR2 FQGNSA. Deletions cut 3 bases from V and 1 base from J, with 13 bases between. CDR3 region: CASSFSRVGAKNIQYF. CDR3 sequence (DNA): TGTGCCAGCAGCTTTTCCAGGGTTGGGGCCAAAAACATTCAGTACTTC.

The genes are TRBV2 and TRBJ1-1; perhaps TRBD1 as D (6 bases). The ends were cut back, 7 bases at V and 10 bases at J, with 28 bases in the middle. The germline V gene encodes CDR1 SNHLY and CDR2 FYNNEI. The CDR3 spans 16 residues. DNA of the CDR3: TGTGCCAGCACCCGACCCAGGCCTACAACCGGGACACCAGCTTTCTTT. Its translation: CASTRPRPTTGTPAFF.

This chain joins TRBV6-5 and TRBJ2-2, with unresolved D. CDR1 is MNHEY, CDR2 SVGAGI, per germline. The V end was cut by 0 bases, the J end by 4 bases, with 6 bases between. The CDR3 sequence is 14 residues long. This CDR3 reads CASSYSGSTGELFF. The CDR3 nucleotides are TGTGCCAGCAGTTACTCGGGCAGCACCGGGGAGCTGTTTTTT.

The CDR3 protein is CASRGIGSLNTEAFF. CDR3 nucleotide sequence: TGTGCCAGCAGGGGTATCGGGAGTTTGAACACTGAAGCTTTCTTT. The chain recombines TRBV6-5 with TRBJ1-1; D not resolved. The CDR3 totals 15 residues. Germline V gives CDR1 MNHEY, CDR2 SVGAGI. With 6 bases removed from V and 0 bases from J, the gap between germline ends came to 14 bases.

The chain joins TRBV7-8 to TRBJ1-5; weak D call: TRBD1 (6 bases). The CDR3 consists of 19 residues. Deletions cut 1 base from V and 1 base from J, with 20 bases between. Germline V gene lookup returns CDR1 SGHVS and CDR2 FQNEAQ. CDR3 coding DNA: TGTGCCAGCAGCTTAGGGACAGTCCCTGGGGGGGTCAGCAATCAGCCCCAGCATTTT. Encoded protein: CASSLGTVPGGVSNQPQHF. Variable domain in full (rest from reference TRBV7-8 and TRBJ1-5): GAGVSQSPRYKVAKRGQDVALRCDPISGHVSLFWYQQALGQGPEFLTYFQNEAQLDKSGLPSDRFFAERPEGSVSTLKIQRTQQEDSAVYLCASSLGTVPGGVSNQPQHFGDGTRLSIL.

This chain connects TRBV5-8 to TRBJ2-7; D may be TRBD1 (6 bases). V lost 7 bases and J 1 base, leaving 12 bases between the germline ends. Per germline, CDR1 SGHTS and CDR2 YDEGEE. There are 13 residues in the CDR3. CDR3 sequence: CASGNRASYEQYF. The CDR3 region has the DNA TGTGCCAGCGGGAACAGGGCATCCTACGAGCAGTACTTC. Full variable domain (rest looked up from reference TRBV5-8 and TRBJ2-7): EAGVTQSPTHLIKTRGQQATLRCSPISGHTSVYWYQQALGLGLQFLLWYDEGEERNRGNFPPRFSGRQFPNYSSELNVNALELEDSALYLCASGNRASYEQYFGPGTRLTVT.

This clone was picked up one time. The rearrangement uses TRBV7-3 and TRBJ2-3; TRBD1 agrees at 7 bases. The CDR3 loop spans 14 amino acids. CDR1 is SGHTA and CDR2 is FQGTGA in the germline V gene. V trimming: 6 bases; J trimming: 4 bases; junction bases outside the gene matches: 7. CDR3 sequence (DNA): TGTGCCAGCAGTCGGGACAGCCTTGCAGATACGCAGTATTTT. Translated, it gives CASSRDSLADTQYF.

The CDR3 nucleotides are TGTGCCAGCAGCGTAGTGGGGACAGGGGCTGAGCAGTTCTTC. This sequence encodes CASSVVGTGAEQFF. This chain joins TRBV9 and TRBJ2-1; 10 bases align to TRBD1. The CDR3 is 14 residues long. CDR1 SGDLS and CDR2 YYNGEE come from the germline V gene. After removal of 0 bases from V and 9 bases from J, the junction contained 3 bases not matched to a gene.

This clone has more than one count but fewer than ten. The chain links TRBV3-1 (or the pseudogene TRBV3-2) to TRBJ1-6; tentatively, D is TRBD1 (5 bases). Trimming cost V 1 base and J 7 bases, with 14 bases left between them. Germline lookup yields CDR1 LGHDT and CDR2 YNNKEL (reference sequence). CDR3 size: 16 residues. CDR3 DNA: TGTGCCAGCAGCCAAGGGCTTGGGGGGAGAAATTCACCCCTCCACTTT. This sequence encodes CASSQGLGGRNSPLHF.

The chain couples TRBV7-9 to TRBJ2-1, with 11 bases lining up with TRBD2. The germline V gene encodes CDR1 SEHNR and CDR2 FQNEAQ (reference sequence). V gave up 5 bases and J gave up 6 bases; unmatched junction bases: 12. The CDR3 has 17 amino acids. The CDR3 coding sequence is TGTGCCAGCAGCAGATGGACTAGCGGGTCAGGGAGCAATGAGCAGTTCTTC. Its protein product is CASSRWTSGSGSNEQFF.

This clone was counted between two and nine times. In DNA, the CDR3 is TGTGCCAGCAGCCTAAACTATCTGGGGGCCCGAGCTTTCTTT. Its translation: CASSLNYLGARAFF. The gene calls are TRBV14 and TRBJ1-1, with D possibly matching TRBD1 (6 bases). Germline V gene sequence: CDR1 SGHDN, CDR2 FVKESK. V was cut by 4 bases and J by 10 bases, with 19 bases left in between. The CDR3 contains 14 residues.

This clone was counted once. The gene calls are TRBV3-1 (or the pseudogene TRBV3-2) and TRBJ1-4; D uncertain. The ends were cut back, 0 bases at V and 7 bases at J, with 9 bases in the middle. This CDR3 region has 14 residues. The germline V gene has CDR1 LGHDT and CDR2 YNNKEL (reference sequence). CDR3 loop: CASSQDLNSEKLFF. CDR3 coding DNA: TGTGCCAGCAGCCAAGATCTGAACAGTGAAAAACTGTTTTTT.